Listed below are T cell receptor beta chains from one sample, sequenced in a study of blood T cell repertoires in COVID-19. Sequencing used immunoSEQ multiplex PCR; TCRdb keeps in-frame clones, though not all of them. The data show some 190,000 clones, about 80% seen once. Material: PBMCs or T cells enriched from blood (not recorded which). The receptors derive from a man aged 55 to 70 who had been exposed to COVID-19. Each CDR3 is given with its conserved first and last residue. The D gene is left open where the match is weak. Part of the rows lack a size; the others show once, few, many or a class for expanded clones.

cdr3_aa: CASNYGLGGLGEQFF
cdr3_nt: TGTGCCAGCAATTACGGTCTAGGGGGATTGGGTGAGCAGTTCTTC
clone_size: few
j_call: TRBJ2-1
v_call: TRBV6-5
d_call: NA

cdr3_aa: CASSIGAGAPSYEQYF
cdr3_nt: TGTGCCAGTAGTATAGGGGCAGGTGCCCCTTCCTACGAGCAGTACTTC
clone_size: few
j_call: TRBJ2-7
v_call: TRBV19
d_call: NA

cdr3_aa: CASSLQGAGTEAFF
cdr3_nt: TGTGCCAGCAGCTTACAAGGGGCGGGAACTGAAGCTTTCTTT
clone_size: NA
j_call: TRBJ1-1
v_call: TRBV11-2
d_call: NA

cdr3_aa: CASSTSGSAHEQYF
cdr3_nt: TGTGCCAGCAGCACTAGCGGGAGCGCCCACGAGCAGTACTTC
clone_size: NA
j_call: TRBJ2-7
v_call: TRBV5-6
d_call: TRBD2

cdr3_aa: CATSDSGRAAYNEQFF
cdr3_nt: TGTGCCACCAGTGACTCCGGGAGGGCGGCCTACAATGAGCAGTTCTTC
clone_size: NA
j_call: TRBJ2-1
v_call: TRBV24-1
d_call: TRBD2

cdr3_aa: CASTPGGQETQYF
cdr3_nt: TGCGCCAGCACCCCGGGAGGGCAAGAGACCCAGTACTTC
clone_size: NA
j_call: TRBJ2-5
v_call: TRBV5-1
d_call: TRBD2

cdr3_aa: CASSLGVAGGSYEQYF
cdr3_nt: TGTGCCAGCAGCTTAGGGGTGGCAGGGGGCTCCTACGAGCAGTACTTC
clone_size: NA
j_call: TRBJ2-7
v_call: TRBV11-3
d_call: TRBD1

cdr3_aa: CASSIGRTGRTPLHF
cdr3_nt: TGTGCCAGTAGTATAGGACGGACAGGGCGTACACCCCTCCACTTT
clone_size: NA
j_call: TRBJ1-6
v_call: TRBV19
d_call: TRBD1

cdr3_aa: CASSLGSREYYNEQFF
cdr3_nt: TGTGCCAGCAGCTTAGGCTCGCGGGAGTACTACAATGAGCAGTTCTTC
clone_size: NA
j_call: TRBJ2-1
v_call: TRBV7-9
d_call: TRBD2

cdr3_aa: CASSFWHTNTEAFF
cdr3_nt: TGTGCCAGCAGCTTCTGGCACACGAACACTGAAGCTTTCTTT
clone_size: NA
j_call: TRBJ1-1
v_call: TRBV7-2
d_call: NA

cdr3_aa: CASSQGPFGGAEQPQHF
cdr3_nt: TGTGCCAGCAGTCAGGGACCCTTCGGGGGGGCAGAGCAGCCCCAGCATTTT
clone_size: NA
j_call: TRBJ1-5
v_call: TRBV6-6
d_call: NA

cdr3_aa: CSVEDSGNSYEQYF
cdr3_nt: TGCAGCGTTGAAGATTCCGGGAACTCCTACGAGCAGTACTTC
clone_size: NA
j_call: TRBJ2-7
v_call: TRBV29-1
d_call: NA